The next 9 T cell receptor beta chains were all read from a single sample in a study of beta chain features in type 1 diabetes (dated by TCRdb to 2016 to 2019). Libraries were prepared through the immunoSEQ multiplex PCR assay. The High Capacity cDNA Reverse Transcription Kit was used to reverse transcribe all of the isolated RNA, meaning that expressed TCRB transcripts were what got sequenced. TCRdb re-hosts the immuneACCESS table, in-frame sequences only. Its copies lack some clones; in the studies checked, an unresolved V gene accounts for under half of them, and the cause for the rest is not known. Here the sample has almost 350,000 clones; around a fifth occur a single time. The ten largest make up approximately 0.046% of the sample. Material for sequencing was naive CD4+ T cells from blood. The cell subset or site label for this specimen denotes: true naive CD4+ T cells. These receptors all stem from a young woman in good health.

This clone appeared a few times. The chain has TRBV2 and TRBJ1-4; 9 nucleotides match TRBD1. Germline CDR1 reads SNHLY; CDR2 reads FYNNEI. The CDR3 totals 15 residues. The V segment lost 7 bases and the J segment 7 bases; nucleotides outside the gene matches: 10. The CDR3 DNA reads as TGTGCCAGCACGGGACAAGGACAGGGGAGTGAAAAACTGTTTTTT. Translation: CASTGQGQGSEKLFF.

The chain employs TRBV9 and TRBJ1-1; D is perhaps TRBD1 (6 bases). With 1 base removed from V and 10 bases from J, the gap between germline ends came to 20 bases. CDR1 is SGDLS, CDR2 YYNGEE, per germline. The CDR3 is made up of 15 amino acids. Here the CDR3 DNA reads TGTGCCAGCAGCGTAACAGGGTCGGGTTTTAATGGAGCTTTCTTT. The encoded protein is CASSVTGSGFNGAFF.

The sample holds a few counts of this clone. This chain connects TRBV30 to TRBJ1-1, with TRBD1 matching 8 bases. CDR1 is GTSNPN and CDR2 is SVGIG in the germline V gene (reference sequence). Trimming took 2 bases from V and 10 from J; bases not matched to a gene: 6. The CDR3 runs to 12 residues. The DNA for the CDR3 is TGTGCCTGGAGTCCATCGGACAGGGTAGCTTTCTTT. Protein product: CAWSPSDRVAFF.

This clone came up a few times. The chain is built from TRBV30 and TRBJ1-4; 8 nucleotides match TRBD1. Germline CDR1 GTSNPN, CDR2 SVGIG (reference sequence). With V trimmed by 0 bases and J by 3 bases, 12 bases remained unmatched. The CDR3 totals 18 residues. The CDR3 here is CAWSVTGVSRAANEKLFF. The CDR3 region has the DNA TGTGCCTGGAGTGTGACAGGGGTCTCCAGGGCGGCTAATGAAAAACTGTTTTTT.

As DNA, the CDR3 is TGTGCCAGCAGCGTAGTTCTTAGTGGTGGCTACACCTTC. It translates to CASSVVLSGGYTF. J is TRBJ1-2 and V is TRBV9; unclear D gene. V was trimmed by 0 bases and J by 7 bases, leaving 10 bases between them. Per the germline V gene, CDR1 is SGDLS and CDR2 is YYNGEE. This CDR3 has 13 residues.

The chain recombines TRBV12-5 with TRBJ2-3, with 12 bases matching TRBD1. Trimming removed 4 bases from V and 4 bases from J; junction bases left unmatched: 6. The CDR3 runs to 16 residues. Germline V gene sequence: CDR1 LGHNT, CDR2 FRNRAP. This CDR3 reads CASGSGDRGLSDTQYF. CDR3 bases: TGTGCTAGTGGTTCAGGGGACAGGGGGCTTTCAGATACGCAGTATTTT.

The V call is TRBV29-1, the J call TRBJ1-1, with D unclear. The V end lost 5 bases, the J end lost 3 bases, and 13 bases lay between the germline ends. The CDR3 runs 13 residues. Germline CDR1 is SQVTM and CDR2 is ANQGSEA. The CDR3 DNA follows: TGCAGCGTTCTGTCTGGTTTAGACACTGAAGCTTTCTTT. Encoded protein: CSVLSGLDTEAFF.

The CDR3 loop reads CASSLWDRAYEQYF. The CDR3 bases are TGCGCCAGCAGCCTCTGGGACAGAGCCTACGAGCAGTACTTC. The chain recombines TRBV5-1 with TRBJ2-7, with 7 bases fitting TRBD1. The CDR3 extends over 14 amino acids. From germline, CDR1 is SGHRS and CDR2 YFSETQ. V lost 4 bases and J lost 2; bases outside the gene matches: 6.

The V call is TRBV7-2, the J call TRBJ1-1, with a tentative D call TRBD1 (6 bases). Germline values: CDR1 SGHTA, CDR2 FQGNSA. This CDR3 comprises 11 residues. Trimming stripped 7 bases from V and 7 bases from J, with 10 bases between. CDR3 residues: CASNQGFEAFF. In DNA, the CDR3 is TGTGCCAGCAACCAGGGGTTTGAAGCTTTCTTT.